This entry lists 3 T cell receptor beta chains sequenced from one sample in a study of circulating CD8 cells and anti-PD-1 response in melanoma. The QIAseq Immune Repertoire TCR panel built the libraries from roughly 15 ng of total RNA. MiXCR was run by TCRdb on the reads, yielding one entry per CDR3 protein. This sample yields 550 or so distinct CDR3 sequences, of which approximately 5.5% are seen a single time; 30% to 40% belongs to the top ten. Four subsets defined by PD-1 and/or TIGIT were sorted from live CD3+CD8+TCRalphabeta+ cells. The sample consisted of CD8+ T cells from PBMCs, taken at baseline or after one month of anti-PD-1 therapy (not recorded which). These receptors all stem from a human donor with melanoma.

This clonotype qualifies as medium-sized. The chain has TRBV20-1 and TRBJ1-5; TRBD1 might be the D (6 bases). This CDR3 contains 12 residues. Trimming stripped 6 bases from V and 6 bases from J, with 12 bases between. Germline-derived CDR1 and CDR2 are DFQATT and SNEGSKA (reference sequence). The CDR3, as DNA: TGCAGTGCGCTAACAGGGACTCAGCCCCAGCATTTT. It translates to CSALTGTQPQHF.

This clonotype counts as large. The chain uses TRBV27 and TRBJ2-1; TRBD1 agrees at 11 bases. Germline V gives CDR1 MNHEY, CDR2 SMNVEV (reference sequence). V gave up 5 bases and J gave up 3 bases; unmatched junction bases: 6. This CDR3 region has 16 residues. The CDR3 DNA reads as TGTGCCAGCAGTCCGGGGGACAGGGGGTACTACAATGAGCAGTTCTTC. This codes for CASSPGDRGYYNEQFF.

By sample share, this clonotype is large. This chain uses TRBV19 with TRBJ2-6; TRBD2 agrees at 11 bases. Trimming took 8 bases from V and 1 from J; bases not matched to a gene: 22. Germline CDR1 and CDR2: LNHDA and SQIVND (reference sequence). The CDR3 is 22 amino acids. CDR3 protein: CASGPRTGWLAGGISGANVLTF. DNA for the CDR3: TGTGCCAGTGGGCCTCGGACAGGGTGGCTAGCGGGAGGAATTTCTGGGGCCAACGTCCTGACTTTC.